This T cell receptor beta chain derives from a study of T cells in Graves' hyperthyroidism and ophthalmopathy. This clonotype has ten or more counts. Its target is unknown. General observations from the study: Within blood appeared most thyroid clonotypes that had expanded above 0.001.

The TCR beta CDR3 regions underwent amplification using RNA transcripts as the source. TCR CDR3 underwent first-round RT-PCR with the HTBI primer set. TCRdb re-called the multiplex PCR reads with MiXCR, one entry per CDR3 protein. The sample records under 750,000 distinct CDR3 sequences, around 19% being singletons. The sequenced sample was blood. The TCR comes from a woman aged 45-65 years with Graves' hyperthyroidism that later progressed to Graves' ophthalmopathy.

CDR3 bases: TGTGCCAGCAGCTTAGCGGGGAACTATGGCTACACCTTC. Residues: CASSLAGNYGYTF. The chain has TRBV11-2 and TRBJ1-2; D call uncertain. Germline V lookup: CDR1 SGHAT, CDR2 FQNNGV. The CDR3 has 13 residues. V was pared by 1 base and J by 2 bases, with 5 bases between.